Shown below are 3 T cell receptor beta chains from a single sample sequenced in a study of blood T cell repertoires in COVID-19. Some clones are missing from TCRdb's copy, which holds only in-frame ones; the method was immunoSEQ multiplex PCR. There are 200,000 or so clones in the sample; under 90% occur only once, and around 6.9% lies in the top ten. Sequencing was performed on peripheral blood. These receptors originate from a man aged 55 to 70 who had recovered from COVID-19.

This chain connects TRBV5-1 to TRBJ1-2, with 7 bases aligning to TRBD1. The CDR3 is made up of 15 amino acids. CDR1 and CDR2 (germline): SGHRS, YFSETQ. The ends lost 4 bases at V and 1 base at J; junction bases unmatched: 7. The CDR3 DNA is TGCGCCAGCAGCCAACAGGGACAGAGTAACTATGGCTACACCTTC. It encodes CASSQQGQSNYGYTF.

The gene calls are TRBV10-1 and TRBJ2-3, with D tentatively TRBD2 (5 bases). The CDR3 loop spans 14 amino acids. Trimming pared 8 bases from V and 7 bases from J, leaving 19 bases between. Germline V gives CDR1 WNHNN, CDR2 SYGVQD (reference sequence). CDR3 sequence reads: CASPGIGSGYTQYF. The CDR3 DNA reads as TGCGCCAGCCCGGGGATCGGCTCGGGATATACGCAGTATTTT.

The CDR3 here is CASSLEPGGLYEQYF. The CDR3 nucleotides read TGTGCCAGCAGCTTAGAGCCGGGAGGCCTCTACGAGCAGTACTTC. J is TRBJ2-7 and V is TRBV7-2; 7 bases line up with TRBD2. Germline CDR1 and CDR2: SGHTA and FQGNSA. The CDR3 length is 15 residues. J lost 3 bases, V lost 1 base, and 6 bases had no gene match.